The clone carrying this T cell receptor (beta chain) was counted only a few times. Its antigen is not identified. The data stem from a study of identical twins. Study conclusions and caveats: Insertions were fewer in abundant cord blood beta clonotypes, whereas memory repertoires showed none of this pattern. Cross-sectional statistics, not tracking of the same donors, supported the conclusions.

The authors used template switching to add a universal primer site and gave cDNA unique molecular identifiers. One entry per CDR3 protein results from TCRdb running MiXCR on the 5' RACE reads. Seen here are about 810,000 distinct CDR3 sequences, around an eighth observed once, and the top ten hold about 1.5%. All donors were healthy, and all were Caucasian. This same sample was also part of a study on yellow fever vaccine responses in identical twins.

The sample was PBMCs. The source of this sequence is a woman aged 18 to 35 in good health.

CDR3 in DNA: TGTGCCAGCAGTGGACTAGCGGGAGGCCGCCGGGATGAGACCCAGTACTTC. Protein: CASSGLAGGRRDETQYF. The V gene is TRBV25-1, the J gene TRBJ2-5, with 13 bases identical to TRBD2. The CDR3 runs 17 residues. Per the germline V gene, CDR1 is MGHDK and CDR2 is SYGVNS. V trimming: 4 bases; J trimming: 5 bases; junction bases outside the gene matches: 10.